These 30 T cell receptor beta chains were sequenced from one sample in a study of blood T cell repertoires in COVID-19. TCRdb's copy holds only in-frame clones and misses some; the assay was immunoSEQ multiplex PCR. This table holds 95,000 to 100,000 clones, more than 70% found once. The sample consisted of peripheral blood. The source of these receptors is a woman aged 25 to 39 with acute or convalescent COVID-19.

On this clone: At one of its ends the junction is not consistent with the germline gene, which may arise from a read error. The chain is built from TRBV7-8 and TRBJ2-3; the D is unclear. This CDR3 is 13 amino acids long. Germline V gene lookup returns CDR1 SGHVS and CDR2 FQNEAQ. The CDR3 loop reads CASSFGSTDTQYF. In nucleotides, the CDR3 is TGTGCCAGCAGCTTCGGTAGCACCGATACGCAGTATTTT. Drawing the rest from reference TRBV7-8 and TRBJ2-3, the complete variable domain is GAGVSQSPRYKVAKRGQDVALRCDPISGHVSLFWYQQALGQGPEFLTYFQNEAQLDKSGLPSDRFFAERPEGSVSTLKIQRTQQEDSAVYLCASSFGSTDTQYFGPGTRLTVL.

This rearrangement joins TRBV4-1 to TRBJ2-2; weak D call: TRBD1 (7 bases). V lost 3 bases and J 4 bases, leaving 21 bases between the germline ends. The CDR3 runs 18 residues. The germline V gene encodes CDR1 MGHRA and CDR2 YSYEKL. DNA of the CDR3: TGCGCCAGCAGCCAGCGATGGGGGCGACAGGGACTCACCGGGGAGCTGTTTTTT. Translating gives CASSQRWGRQGLTGELFF.

The chain links TRBV7-8 to TRBJ1-5; 7 nucleotides agree with TRBD1. CDR3 length equals 15 residues. The J segment lost 1 base and the V segment lost 1 base, leaving 1 base of the junction unmatched. Germline V lookup: CDR1 SGHVS, CDR2 FQNEAQ. CDR3 sequence (DNA): TGTGCCAGCAGCTTAGAAGGGGGCAGCAATCAGCCCCAGCATTTT. Protein: CASSLEGGSNQPQHF. Combining the CDR3 with reference TRBV7-8 and TRBJ1-5 gives the whole variable domain GAGVSQSPRYKVAKRGQDVALRCDPISGHVSLFWYQQALGQGPEFLTYFQNEAQLDKSGLPSDRFFAERPEGSVSTLKIQRTQQEDSAVYLCASSLEGGSNQPQHFGDGTRLSIL.

The chain joins TRBV19 to TRBJ1-2; 9 bases match TRBD1. The junction had 4 bases not matched to a gene; V was cut back by 6 bases and J by 2 bases. CDR3 length equals 14 residues. Looked up from germline, CDR1 is LNHDA and CDR2 is SQIVND (reference sequence). DNA of the CDR3: TGTGCCAGTAGGGACAGGGGCGTGAACTATGGCTACACCTTC. Translating it yields CASRDRGVNYGYTF.

The chain's CDR3 is CASSRSGQGLNGYTF. CDR3 nucleotides: TGTGCCAGCAGCCGATCAGGACAGGGCCTCAATGGCTACACCTTC. The rearrangement links TRBV6-5 to TRBJ1-2; 8 nucleotides match TRBD1. V lost 6 bases and J lost 6; bases outside the gene matches: 12. This CDR3 comprises 15 residues. Germline CDR1 and CDR2: MNHEY and SVGAGI.

This clone was recorded only once. The chain uses TRBV7-2 and TRBJ2-2; D may be TRBD1 (5 bases). V lost 2 bases to trimming and J lost 5 bases, with 12 bases between them. CDR3 length equals 15 residues. Germline assignment: CDR1 SGHTA and CDR2 FQGNSA. DNA of the CDR3: TGTGCCAGCAGCTTATACGGACAAGCGACCGGGGAGCTGTTTTTT. This translates into CASSLYGQATGELFF.

This sequence joins TRBV27 and TRBJ2-1; 7 bases agree with TRBD1. Germline CDR1 is MNHEY and CDR2 is SMNVEV (reference sequence). The CDR3 length is 16 residues. The V and J ends lost 5 bases and 0 bases, in that order; junction bases with no gene match: 7. The DNA for the CDR3 is TGTGCCAGCAGTCTCCTACAGGGGAGCTCCTACAATGAGCAGTTCTTC. Translation: CASSLLQGSSYNEQFF.

The chain joins TRBV28 to TRBJ1-2, with 9 bases identical to TRBD1. Germline loops: CDR1 MDHEN, CDR2 SYDVKM. V shed 4 bases and J 4 bases; nucleotides not matched to a gene: 13. The CDR3 consists of 17 residues. CDR3 sequence: CASSWGGGQGSFYGYTF. The CDR3 region has the DNA TGTGCCAGCAGTTGGGGTGGGGGACAGGGATCCTTCTATGGCTACACCTTC.

The chain links TRBV28 to TRBJ1-1; no clear D gene. V lost 7 bases and J lost 6, with 18 bases in between. CDR3 length equals 14 residues. Germline-derived CDR1 and CDR2 are MDHEN and SYDVKM. The CDR3: CASTQEEGVAEAFF. The CDR3 bases are TGTGCCAGCACCCAGGAGGAGGGTGTCGCTGAAGCTTTCTTT.

This chain uses TRBV10-2 with TRBJ2-4, with TRBD2 matching over 7 bases. The CDR3 spans 16 residues. Germline loops: CDR1 WSHSY, CDR2 SAAADI. V was pared by 4 bases and J by 6 bases, with 12 bases of the junction left unmatched. The CDR3 spells CASSAAPPGEGNIQYF. CDR3 nucleotides: TGCGCCAGCAGTGCGGCCCCGCCGGGGGAGGGAAACATTCAGTACTTC.

The chain couples TRBV29-1 to TRBJ1-2; 9 bases are shared with TRBD1. V was clipped by 6 bases and J by 4 bases; unmatched bases: 6. This CDR3 is 13 amino acids long. Germline V lookup: CDR1 SQVTM, CDR2 ANQGSEA. The CDR3 sequence: CSVAGQGFYGYTF. The CDR3 nucleotides are TGCAGCGTCGCGGGACAGGGCTTCTATGGCTACACCTTC. Combining the CDR3 with reference TRBV29-1 and TRBJ1-2 gives the whole variable domain SAVISQKPSRDICQRGTSLTIQCQVDSQVTMMFWYRQQPGQSLTLIATANQGSEATYESGFVIDKFPISRPNLTFSTLTVSNMSPEDSSIYLCSVAGQGFYGYTFGSGTRLTVV.

J is TRBJ1-2 and V is TRBV5-1, with TRBD1 matching over 8 bases. Trimming took 0 bases from V and 4 from J; bases not matched to a gene: 5. This CDR3 is 15 amino acids long. Germline V CDR1 and CDR2: SGHRS, YFSETQ. The CDR3 spells CASSLEAGGGYGYTF. CDR3 in DNA: TGCGCCAGCAGCTTGGAGGCAGGGGGCGGCTATGGCTACACCTTC. The full variable domain, its missing parts supplied by reference TRBV5-1 and TRBJ1-2, is KAGVTQTPRYLIKTRGQQVTLSCSPISGHRSVSWYQQTPGQGLQFLFEYFSETQRNKGNFPGRFSGRQFSNSRSEMNVSTLELGDSALYLCASSLEAGGGYGYTFGSGTRLTVV.

The gene calls are TRBV3-1 (or the pseudogene TRBV3-2) and TRBJ1-2; D is uncertain. Trimming cost V 4 bases and J 0 bases, with 9 bases left between them. The CDR3 is made up of 14 amino acids. From germline, CDR1 is LGHDT and CDR2 YNNKEL (reference sequence). In nucleotides, the CDR3 is TGTGCCAGCAGCCCCGTCCTAGCTAACTATGGCTACACCTTC. Its protein is CASSPVLANYGYTF.

This chain connects TRBV7-2 to TRBJ1-5, with a weak D call TRBD1 (6 bases). In germline, CDR1 is SGHTA, CDR2 FQGNSA. The CDR3 has 16 residues. V shed 6 bases and J shed 2 bases, with 17 bases lying between them. CDR3 protein: CASSPRPRGGNQPQHF. The CDR3 DNA follows: TGTGCCAGCAGTCCAAGGCCCAGGGGAGGCAATCAGCCCCAGCATTTT.

This clone was detected once. The chain joins TRBV18 to TRBJ2-2, with 7 bases identical to TRBD1. Trimming at V came to 2 bases and at J to 1 base, leaving 7 bases not matched to a gene. Germline lookup yields CDR1 KGHSH and CDR2 LQKENI. This CDR3 is 17 amino acids long. CDR3 DNA: TGTGCCAGCTCACCAGGAAAAGGGGGCCTGAACACCGGGGAGCTGTTTTTT. Translating it yields CASSPGKGGLNTGELFF.

This chain uses TRBV9 with TRBJ1-2, with 8 bases that match TRBD1. Per the germline V gene, CDR1 is SGDLS and CDR2 is YYNGEE. V shed 2 bases and J 5 bases; nucleotides not matched to a gene: 11. This CDR3 contains 16 residues. The CDR3 DNA is TGTGCCAGCAGCGTGGGGGACAGGATGGGCGGGTATGGCTACACCTTC. The encoded protein is CASSVGDRMGGYGYTF.

This clone came up once. V gene TRBV9 combines with J gene TRBJ2-1, with 8 bases matching TRBD2. The CDR3 is 13 residues long. CDR1 and CDR2 (germline): SGDLS, YYNGEE. Trimming removed 3 bases from V and 6 bases from J; junction bases left unmatched: 2. The DNA for the CDR3 is TGTGCCAGCAGCGGGACTAGCCGCAATGAGCAGTTCTTC. This translates into CASSGTSRNEQFF.

V and J are TRBV2 and TRBJ2-2; the D gene is possibly TRBD1 (5 bases). The CDR3 covers 14 residues. Per the germline V gene, CDR1 is SNHLY and CDR2 is FYNNEI. Trimming removed 10 bases from V and 3 bases from J, with 15 bases in between. The CDR3 sequence is CAIQKDSYTGELFF. For the CDR3, the DNA is TGTGCCATTCAAAAAGACAGTTACACCGGGGAGCTGTTTTTT.

The chain carries TRBV11-3 and TRBJ1-4; 11 positions agree with TRBD1. Germline CDR1 reads SGHNT; CDR2 reads YENEEA. The CDR3 has 15 amino acids. The junction had 6 bases not matched to a gene; V was cut back by 5 bases and J by 7 bases. CDR3 sequence: CASSPTGQGGEKLFF. The CDR3 bases are TGTGCCAGCAGCCCAACGGGACAGGGGGGTGAAAAACTGTTTTTT.

This clone came up once. The gene calls are TRBV11-2 and TRBJ2-7; 7 positions agree with TRBD2. Germline V gives CDR1 SGHAT, CDR2 FQNNGV. Unmatched junction bases numbered 4, after V lost 1 base and J lost 1 base. The CDR3 contains 15 residues. The CDR3 DNA sequence: TGTGCCAGCAGCTTAGCCCTACTAGCGTCCTACGAGCAGTACTTC. It yields the protein CASSLALLASYEQYF. Using reference TRBV11-2 and TRBJ2-7 for the parts outside the CDR3, the full variable domain is EAGVAQSPRYKIIEKRQSVAFWCNPISGHATLYWYQQILGQGPKLLIQFQNNGVVDDSQLPKDRFSAERLKGVDSTLKIQPAKLEDSAVYLCASSLALLASYEQYFGPGTRLTVT.

The chain employs TRBV3-1 (or the pseudogene TRBV3-2) and TRBJ1-3; a weak D match, TRBD1 (5 bases). The ends were cut back, 0 bases at V and 5 bases at J, with 11 bases in the middle. The CDR3 length is 15 residues. Germline V gene sequence: CDR1 LGHDT, CDR2 YNNKEL (reference sequence). The CDR3 DNA reads TGTGCCAGCAGCCAAGACAGCGGGGGGAGAAACACCATATATTTT. This gives the protein CASSQDSGGRNTIYF.

This rearrangement joins TRBV19 to TRBJ1-1; D is undetermined. The CDR3 spans 13 residues. V was shortened by 10 bases and J by 1 base, with 13 bases between the two germline ends. Germline values: CDR1 LNHDA, CDR2 SQIVND (reference sequence). CDR3 in DNA: TGTGCCACCTCCCTTCTGAGGAACACTGAAGCTTTCTTT. Its translation is CATSLLRNTEAFF.

V and J are TRBV9 and TRBJ1-6; 7 nucleotides agree with TRBD1. CDR1 is SGDLS and CDR2 is YYNGEE in the germline V gene. The CDR3 has 16 amino acids. With 4 bases clipped from V and 7 bases from J, the junction kept 11 bases outside the gene matches. CDR3 protein: CASSSTQGYVNSPLHF. The DNA of the CDR3 is TGTGCCAGCAGCAGCACACAGGGGTACGTGAATTCACCCCTCCACTTT.

V gene TRBV24-1 combines with J gene TRBJ1-1, with D tentatively TRBD1 (6 bases). The CDR3 has 15 residues. Trimming removed 11 bases from V and 3 bases from J, with 21 bases in between. CDR1 KGHDR and CDR2 SFDVKD come from the germline V gene. CDR3 in DNA: TGTGCCATCCGAGGAGGGGGGGGCACGGACACTGAAGCTTTCTTT. Residues: CAIRGGGGTDTEAFF.

The chain is built from TRBV11-2 and TRBJ1-2; 9 positions agree with TRBD1. CDR3 length equals 15 residues. The trim removed 5 bases at V and 6 bases at J, leaving 10 bases unmatched. From germline, CDR1 is SGHAT and CDR2 FQNNGV. CDR3 nucleotides: TGTGCCAGCAGCCCCTGGGACAGGGAGGGGGATGGCTACACCTTC. Amino acids: CASSPWDREGDGYTF. The full variable domain, completed using reference TRBV11-2 and TRBJ1-2, is EAGVAQSPRYKIIEKRQSVAFWCNPISGHATLYWYQQILGQGPKLLIQFQNNGVVDDSQLPKDRFSAERLKGVDSTLKIQPAKLEDSAVYLCASSPWDREGDGYTFGSGTRLTVV.

The chain employs TRBV14 and TRBJ1-5; D might be TRBD1 (6 bases). CDR1 SGHDN and CDR2 FVKESK come from the germline V gene. The CDR3 runs 19 residues. V lost 4 bases and J 2 bases, leaving 24 bases between the germline ends. The CDR3: CASSPGPLRLHRGNQPQHF. Written as DNA, the CDR3 is TGTGCCAGCAGCCCTGGACCGTTGCGGCTCCACAGGGGCAATCAGCCCCAGCATTTT. Complete variable domain (other parts from reference TRBV14 and TRBJ1-5): EAGVTQFPSHSVIEKGQTVTLRCDPISGHDNLYWYRRVMGKEIKFLLHFVKESKQDESGMPNNRFLAERTGGTYSTLKVQPAELEDSGVYFCASSPGPLRLHRGNQPQHFGDGTRLSIL.

CDR3 DNA sequence: TGTGCCAGCAGCTTAGGGTCACAGTCCTACAATGAGCAGTTCTTC. It translates to CASSLGSQSYNEQFF. V is TRBV7-3 and J is TRBJ2-1; no clear D. Trimming took off 2 bases at V and 1 base at J, with 9 bases between the two ends. From germline, CDR1 is SGHTA and CDR2 FQGTGA. The CDR3 is 15 residues long.

This clone was seen a single time. This rearrangement joins TRBV14 to TRBJ1-4; D unclear. Trimming removed 10 bases from V and 0 bases from J, with 24 bases in between. Germline V gene data show CDR1 as SGHDN and CDR2 as FVKESK. CDR3 length: 18 residues. CDR3 amino acids: CATTLRGITCTTNEKLFF. In DNA, the CDR3 is TGTGCCACCACTCTCCGGGGAATCACTTGCACAACTAATGAAAAACTGTTTTTT. Complete variable domain (other parts from reference TRBV14 and TRBJ1-4): EAGVTQFPSHSVIEKGQTVTLRCDPISGHDNLYWYRRVMGKEIKFLLHFVKESKQDESGMPNNRFLAERTGGTYSTLKVQPAELEDSGVYFCATTLRGITCTTNEKLFFGSGTQLSVL.

The rearrangement uses TRBV3-1 (or the pseudogene TRBV3-2) and TRBJ1-2; maybe TRBD1 (6 bases). The germline gives CDR1 LGHDT, CDR2 YNNKEL (reference sequence). This CDR3 has 15 residues. V was trimmed by 1 base and J by 8 bases, leaving 17 bases between them. DNA of the CDR3: TGTGCCAGCAGCCAAGGGTGGCAGGGGATCGGAGGCTACACCTTC. Translation gives CASSQGWQGIGGYTF.

This sequence joins TRBV29-1 and TRBJ2-1; D is perhaps TRBD1 (6 bases). Germline V gives CDR1 SQVTM, CDR2 ANQGSEA. Trimming stripped 5 bases from V and 15 bases from J, with 26 bases between. CDR3 size: 14 residues. Here the CDR3 DNA reads TGCAGCGTTTCCTCCCTCCTCGGGACACGCCATCCGTTCTTC. Translation gives CSVSSLLGTRHPFF.